This TCR beta chain was recovered during a study of T cell responses to AZD1222 COVID-19 vaccine. Study observations and caveats: Donors were largely white British and mainly female; clonal diversity was possibly underestimated.

Notes on this clone: Its cognate antigen is unknown.

Sequenced by immunoSEQ multiplex PCR; TCRdb stores in-frame clones only, minus some. The sample holds about 160,000 clones, roughly 90% seen once. The clonotype was recovered from an adult who received the AZD1222 COVID-19 vaccine. Sequencing used peripheral blood, obtained 28 days after the second AZD1222 dose.

The DNA of the CDR3 is TGTGCCAGCAGTTACGGCAGAAGGATTCCCTACGAGCAGTACTTC. It specifies CASSYGRRIPYEQYF. The rearrangement joins TRBV6-5 to TRBJ2-7, with unresolved D. Germline V gives CDR1 MNHEY, CDR2 SVGAGI. Trimming cost V 2 bases and J 2 bases, with 13 bases left between them. The CDR3 has 15 amino acids.